The clone carrying this TCR beta chain was seen once. What it recognizes is unknown. V gave up 5 bases and J gave up 5 bases; unmatched junction bases: 9. This CDR3 spans 16 amino acids. CDR1 is SNHLY and CDR2 is FYNNEI in the germline V gene. The data were obtained in a study of graft-versus-host responses after intestinal transplantation. Study-wide background: Grafts that recipients had were multivisceral, liver-intestinal, or isolated intestinal transplants. Study results and caveats: Peak levels of circulating GvH clones tracked with early post-transplant HvG declines. Analysis identified GvH clones in recipient marrow, with some appearing first in ileum or blood.

The repertoire was sequenced with immunoSEQ multiplex PCR; TCRdb's copy has only in-frame clones and lacks some. Of 55,000 to 70,000 clones listed, approximately 90% were seen once; the top ten hold roughly 2.6%. The chain employs TRBV2 and TRBJ2-7; 13 bases fit TRBD2. The sample in question was PBMCs, obtained about 120 days after intestinal transplantation. The receptor's source is a human patient who received an intestinal transplant, so some T cells may come from the graft donor. CDR3: CASSLRTSGGADEQYF. The DNA for the CDR3 is TGTGCCAGCAGTCTTAGAACTAGCGGGGGGGCCGACGAGCAGTACTTC.